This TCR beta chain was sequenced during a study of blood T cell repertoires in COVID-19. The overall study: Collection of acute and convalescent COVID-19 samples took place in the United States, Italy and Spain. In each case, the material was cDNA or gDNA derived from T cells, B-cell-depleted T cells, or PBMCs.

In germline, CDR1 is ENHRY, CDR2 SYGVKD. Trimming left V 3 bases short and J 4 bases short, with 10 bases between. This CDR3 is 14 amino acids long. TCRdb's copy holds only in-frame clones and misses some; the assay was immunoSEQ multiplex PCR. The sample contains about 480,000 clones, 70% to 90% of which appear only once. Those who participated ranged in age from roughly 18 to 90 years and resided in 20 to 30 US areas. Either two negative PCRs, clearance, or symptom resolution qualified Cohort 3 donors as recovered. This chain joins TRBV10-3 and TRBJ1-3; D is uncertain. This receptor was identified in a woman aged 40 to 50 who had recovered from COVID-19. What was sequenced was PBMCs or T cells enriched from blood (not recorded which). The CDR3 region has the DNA TGTGCCATCAGTGACGAGGAAATGGGAAACACCATATATTTT. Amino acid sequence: CAISDEEMGNTIYF.